A selection of T cell receptor beta chains follows, all from one sample in a study of vaccination effects on CD4 cells after COVID-19. These receptors are not linked to any known antigen. The table came from immunoSEQ multiplex PCR; TCRdb's copy has only in-frame clones and leaves some out. This sample yields about 72,000 clones, of which around 81% are seen a single time; 1.2% belongs to the top ten. Sequenced here: CD4+ T cells from PBMCs cultured with HCoV-229E spike peptides, sampled after COVID-19 vaccination. All receptors come from a human donor who received a COVID-19 vaccine. Both conserved end residues are part of each CDR3. Each record gives: CDR3 protein, V gene, J gene.

CDR3aa: CASSLTRESPLHF
v_gene: TRBV7-3
j_gene: TRBJ1-6

CDR3aa: CASSRDRKGQTQYF
v_gene: TRBV7-7
j_gene: TRBJ2-5

CDR3aa: CASGLEGNQPQHF
v_gene: TRBV12-5
j_gene: TRBJ1-5

CDR3aa: CASSLAQGVRNSPLHF
v_gene: TRBV7-2
j_gene: TRBJ1-6

CDR3aa: CASTLSRGLEQFF
v_gene: TRBV6-5
j_gene: TRBJ2-1

CDR3aa: CASSSQGGGSPLHF
v_gene: TRBV5-1
j_gene: TRBJ1-6

CDR3aa: CASSLERRGGSYNEQFF
v_gene: TRBV7-9
j_gene: TRBJ2-1

CDR3aa: CAISPGRNYGYTF
v_gene: TRBV10-2
j_gene: TRBJ1-2

CDR3aa: CSVEDQGRAAFF
v_gene: TRBV29-1
j_gene: TRBJ1-1

CDR3aa: CASSNGTSGVNNEQFF
v_gene: TRBV21-1
j_gene: TRBJ2-1

CDR3aa: CASSQEGQGARGYTF
v_gene: TRBV3-1/TRBV3-2
j_gene: TRBJ1-2

CDR3aa: CSASGSLSGNTIYF
v_gene: TRBV20-1
j_gene: TRBJ1-3

CDR3aa: CASSRLFQGTEAFF
v_gene: TRBV28
j_gene: TRBJ1-1

CDR3aa: CASSYPQPQHF
v_gene: TRBV6-2/TRBV6-3
j_gene: TRBJ1-5

CDR3aa: CASGLGGAAGELFF
v_gene: TRBV12-5
j_gene: TRBJ2-2

CDR3aa: CATGGGQFSNQPQHF
v_gene: TRBV24-1
j_gene: TRBJ1-5

CDR3aa: CASSSINSGTPQYF
v_gene: TRBV7-6
j_gene: TRBJ2-5

CDR3aa: CASSERSLVGAFF
v_gene: TRBV6-1
j_gene: TRBJ1-1

CDR3aa: CASQSLGQGGGTEAFF
v_gene: TRBV28
j_gene: TRBJ1-1

CDR3aa: CASSLARQGQIQYF
v_gene: TRBV7-8
j_gene: TRBJ2-4

CDR3aa: CASSLAAGGASIYGYTF
v_gene: TRBV5-1
j_gene: TRBJ1-2

CDR3aa: CASSQRSSNEQFF
v_gene: TRBV14
j_gene: TRBJ2-1

CDR3aa: CASSERWSSGGGQNEQFF
v_gene: TRBV6-1
j_gene: TRBJ2-1

CDR3aa: CASRPSQGPNTEAFF
v_gene: TRBV6-5
j_gene: TRBJ1-1

CDR3aa: CASSPTEGARHGYTF
v_gene: TRBV21-1
j_gene: TRBJ1-2

CDR3aa: CASRRTAGDTGELFF
v_gene: TRBV5-1
j_gene: TRBJ2-2

CDR3aa: CASSLLWAEVRF
v_gene: TRBV12-3/TRBV12-4
j_gene: TRBJ1-3

CDR3aa: CASSEAVGGVADTQYF
v_gene: TRBV2
j_gene: TRBJ2-3

CDR3aa: CASSVAGGNTIYF
v_gene: TRBV9
j_gene: TRBJ1-3

CDR3aa: CASNIGPGATQETQYF
v_gene: TRBV5-1
j_gene: TRBJ2-5

CDR3aa: CASSLGQVSFTTF
v_gene: TRBV5-7
j_gene: TRBJ1-2

CDR3aa: CASSHTSGARSGANVLTF
v_gene: TRBV28
j_gene: TRBJ2-6

CDR3aa: CASSLAGLSGNTIYF
v_gene: TRBV5-1
j_gene: TRBJ1-3

CDR3aa: CASSSTGINYGYTF
v_gene: TRBV9
j_gene: TRBJ1-2

CDR3aa: CASSEGTVEKLFF
v_gene: TRBV5-6
j_gene: TRBJ1-4

CDR3aa: CASSLGRPAGGTDTQYF
v_gene: TRBV7-2
j_gene: TRBJ2-3

CDR3aa: CASSQDTVGETQYF
v_gene: TRBV4-3
j_gene: TRBJ2-5